This entry lists 3 T cell receptor beta chains sequenced from one sample in a study of human thymus T cells. Thymus pieces cut out during corrective heart surgery were the tissue that was used. Measured with immunoSEQ multiplex PCR; TCRdb has only the in-frame clones, and not every one. The sample lists approximately 71,000 clones; roughly 94% were seen once. Sequenced: thymus tissue. The source of these receptors is a girl under three years old with a congenital heart defect but otherwise immunologically healthy.

This clone was recorded once. The chain employs TRBV28 and TRBJ1-2; possible D gene TRBD1, 5 bases. The germline CDR1 and CDR2 sequences are MDHEN and SYDVKM. The V and J ends lost 7 bases and 3 bases respectively, with 15 bases between them. The CDR3 is made up of 14 amino acids. DNA of the CDR3: TGTGCCAGCACCGACGACAGTAAGGACTATGGCTACACCTTC. Amino acid sequence: CASTDDSKDYGYTF.

The chain couples TRBV11-1 to TRBJ2-4; D may match TRBD1 or TRBD2 (5 bases each). The V end was cut by 5 bases, the J end by 7 bases, with 15 bases between. The V gene's germline CDR1 is SGHAT and CDR2 FQDESV (reference sequence). This CDR3 has 14 amino acids. The CDR3 sequence is CASSLGVLGNIQYF. Written as DNA, the CDR3 is TGTGCCAGCAGCCTGGGGGTCCTCGGGAACATTCAGTACTTC.

The rearrangement joins TRBV4-2 to TRBJ1-5, with TRBD1 as a possible D gene (6 bases). The V gene lost 0 bases and the J gene lost 1 base, with 19 bases spanning the gap. The CDR3 totals 19 residues. Germline loops: CDR1 LGHNA, CDR2 YNFKEQ. The CDR3 region has the DNA TGTGCCAGCAGCCAAGACCTCGGACAGAACAAGGTCAGCAATCAGCCCCAGCATTTT. This gives the protein CASSQDLGQNKVSNQPQHF.